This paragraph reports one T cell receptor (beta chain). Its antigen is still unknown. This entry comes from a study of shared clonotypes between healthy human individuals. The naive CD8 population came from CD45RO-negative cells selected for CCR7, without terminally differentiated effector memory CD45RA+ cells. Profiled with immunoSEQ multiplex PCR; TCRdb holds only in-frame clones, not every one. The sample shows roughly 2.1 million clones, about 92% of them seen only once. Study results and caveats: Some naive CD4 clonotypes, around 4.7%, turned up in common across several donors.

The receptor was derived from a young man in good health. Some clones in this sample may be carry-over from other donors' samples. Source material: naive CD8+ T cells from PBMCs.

The CDR3 is CASSLFGRLKETQYF. CDR3 nucleotides: TGTGCCAGCAGCCTTTTTGGAAGGCTGAAAGAGACCCAGTACTTC. This chain uses TRBV9 with TRBJ2-5; D ambiguous. Germline-derived CDR1 and CDR2 are SGDLS and YYNGEE. CDR3 length: 15 amino acids. Trimming pared 4 bases from V and 3 bases from J, leaving 16 bases between.